Listed below are T cell receptor beta chains from one sample, sequenced in a study of blood T cell repertoires in COVID-19. Assay used: immunoSEQ multiplex PCR; TCRdb lists only in-frame clones, some missing. In the table there are about 130,000 clones, over 75% of which are singletons. The sequenced sample was peripheral blood. The receptors were sampled from a woman of 80 years or more with acute or convalescent COVID-19. Both conserved end residues are part of each CDR3. The order of the fields is J gene, V gene, D gene, clone size, CDR3 DNA, CDR3 protein. A D gene is named only where the DNA matches it firmly. Clone size is shown for a subset of rows, as once, few, many or a class of expanded clone.

TRBJ2-1,TRBV10-3,TRBD1,NA,TGTGCCATCAGTGAGACACAGGGGGCCCATCAGGATGAGCAGTTCTTC,CAISETQGAHQDEQFF
TRBJ2-5,TRBV7-3,NA,NA,TGTGCCAGCCCCGAGAGGCGGGGGCGACAAGAGACCCAGTACTTC,CASPERRGRQETQYF
TRBJ2-1,TRBV9,TRBD1,NA,TGTGCCAGCAGCCCAAGGGACAGGGGTTTGAATGAGCAGTTCTTC,CASSPRDRGLNEQFF
TRBJ1-2,TRBV29-1,NA,NA,TGCAGCGTTGGGGGGGGTCCTACCTATGGCTACACCTTC,CSVGGGPTYGYTF
TRBJ1-1,TRBV9,TRBD1,once,TGTGCCAGCAGCGTAGGAACCGGGACAGGGGAAGCTTTCTTT,CASSVGTGTGEAFF
TRBJ1-5,TRBV7-9,NA,NA,TGTGCCAGCAGCTCATCCGGTCAGCCCCAGCATTTT,CASSSSGQPQHF
TRBJ1-1,TRBV11-1,TRBD1,few,TGTGCCAGCAGCTATAGGGGGCAGAACACTGAAGCTTTCTTT,CASSYRGQNTEAFF
TRBJ1-5,TRBV15,TRBD1,NA,TGTGCCACCAGCAGAGATTACGGGACAGACAATCAGCCCCAGCATTTT,CATSRDYGTDNQPQHF
TRBJ1-5,TRBV12-3/TRBV12-4,NA,NA,TGTGCCAGCAGTAAGCAGGGGAATCAGCCCCAGCATTTT,CASSKQGNQPQHF
TRBJ1-5,TRBV19,TRBD1,NA,TGTGCCAGTACTGCGACAGGGGATAGCAATCAGCCCCAGCATTTT,CASTATGDSNQPQHF
TRBJ1-6,TRBV7-8,NA,NA,TGTGCCAGCAGCTTAGCCGCCCTTCTAAATTCACCCCTCCACTTT,CASSLAALLNSPLHF
TRBJ1-1,TRBV15,NA,NA,TGTGCCACCAATTTTGGGGGCGACACTGAAGCTTTCTTT,CATNFGGDTEAFF
TRBJ2-2,TRBV6-6,TRBD1,NA,TGTGCCAGCAGTCCGACAGGGTCTCGTAGCACCGGGGAGCTGTTTTTT,CASSPTGSRSTGELFF
TRBJ2-5,TRBV3-1/TRBV3-2,TRBD2,NA,TGTGCCAGCAGCCAATTAAGCGGGGGGACAGAGACCCAGTACTTC,CASSQLSGGTETQYF
TRBJ1-1,TRBV11-2,TRBD1,NA,TGTGCCAGCAGCCGCAAAATCTCTGGGACAGCGCCGAACACTGAAGCTTTCTTT,CASSRKISGTAPNTEAFF
TRBJ2-3,TRBV9,NA,NA,TGTGCCAGCAGCGTAGGCAGGGGAGGGGCTCCAGATACGCAGTATTTT,CASSVGRGGAPDTQYF
TRBJ1-2,TRBV7-2,NA,once,TGTGCCAGCAGCCCAGGTCAGGGCTACACCTTC,CASSPGQGYTF
TRBJ2-7,TRBV7-2,NA,NA,TGTGCCAGCAGCAAAACCGGGACTCCGGGCTACGAGCAGTACTTC,CASSKTGTPGYEQYF
TRBJ2-5,TRBV5-3,NA,NA,TGTGCCAGAAGCGAGACGAGGGTCCGCCAAGAGACCCAGTACTTC,CARSETRVRQETQYF
TRBJ1-2,TRBV5-1,NA,NA,TGCGCCAGCAGCTTGGCCTCGGGGGGCAATAACTATGGCTACACCTTC,CASSLASGGNNYGYTF
TRBJ1-2,TRBV28,TRBD1,NA,TGTGCCAGCAGCGACGGAGGGACAGGGGGTATCGGCTACACCTTC,CASSDGGTGGIGYTF
TRBJ1-1,TRBV6-1,NA,few,TGTGCCAGCAGTGAAAGGGGGAGCCACGAAGCTTTCTTT,CASSERGSHEAFF
TRBJ1-4,TRBV7-7,TRBD1,NA,TGTGCCAGCAGCCCCGGACAGGGCGGAAAACTGTTTTTT,CASSPGQGGKLFF
TRBJ1-1,TRBV6-4,NA,NA,TGTGCCAGCAGAAGAACGACAGGAGGTGACGCTGAAGCTTTCTTT,CASRRTTGGDAEAFF
TRBJ1-1,TRBV6-5,NA,NA,TGTGCCAGCAGCTACCTAAAGCGGGGGAAAGCTTTCTTT,CASSYLKRGKAFF
TRBJ2-3,TRBV5-1,TRBD2,NA,TGCGCCAGCCAACTAGCGGGGAGCACAGATACGCAGTATTTT,CASQLAGSTDTQYF
TRBJ1-6,TRBV5-1,NA,once,TGCGCCAGCAGCGGAAACCCCAGGGCCGGGAATTCACCCCTCCACTTT,CASSGNPRAGNSPLHF
TRBJ1-6,TRBV10-1,NA,NA,TGCGCCAGCAGTGAGAACAGAAACAATTCACCCCTCCACTTT,CASSENRNNSPLHF
TRBJ1-3,TRBV5-1,NA,NA,TGCGCCAGCAGCTCCGACAGCCGCTCTGGAAACACCATATATTTT,CASSSDSRSGNTIYF
TRBJ1-1,TRBV28,NA,NA,TGTGCCAGCAGTTTACTGCCCCGGTACACTGAAGCTTTCTTT,CASSLLPRYTEAFF
TRBJ1-2,TRBV19,TRBD1,NA,TGTGCCAGTAGTCTCCTCGGCCGGGACAGCTATGGCTACACCTTC,CASSLLGRDSYGYTF
TRBJ2-3,TRBV5-1,NA,once,TGCGCCAGCAGCTCGGAGGGTTCAGATACGCAGTATTTT,CASSSEGSDTQYF
TRBJ1-3,TRBV7-6,NA,NA,TGTGCCAGCAGCCCCTATTCCGGAGCTGGAAACACCATATATTTT,CASSPYSGAGNTIYF
TRBJ1-1,TRBV3-1/TRBV3-2,NA,NA,TGTGCCAGCAGCCCCCTAGAGAACACTGAAGCTTTCTTT,CASSPLENTEAFF
TRBJ1-1,TRBV4-2,NA,NA,TGTGCCAGCAGCCCCGAACAGGGAGGGAGGACTGAAGCTTTCTTT,CASSPEQGGRTEAFF
TRBJ2-2,TRBV18,TRBD1,once,TGTGCCAGCTCACCGGCGTCGGGCAGGGGGCGCGGCGGGGAGCTGTTTTTT,CASSPASGRGRGGELFF
TRBJ2-5,TRBV5-4,TRBD2,NA,TGTGCCATCTCGCCTGGCGGGGGGCTTGAAGAGACCCAGTACTTC,CAISPGGGLEETQYF
TRBJ2-3,TRBV7-2,NA,NA,TGTGCCAGCAGCCAAAAGGCGCGGGATACGCAGTATTTT,CASSQKARDTQYF
TRBJ2-1,TRBV28,TRBD1,NA,TGTGCCAGCAGTACAGGACAGGTCTCCTACAATGAGCAGTTCTTC,CASSTGQVSYNEQFF
TRBJ1-5,TRBV5-1,NA,few,TGCGCCAGCAGCTTGGATGGGCAGGTCCATCAGCCCCAGCATTTT,CASSLDGQVHQPQHF
TRBJ2-2,TRBV20-1,NA,NA,TGCAGTGCTAGTCGACAGGTCCCCGGGGAGCTGTTTTTT,CSASRQVPGELFF
TRBJ1-5,TRBV27,TRBD1,NA,TGTGCCAGCGGAACAGCGACAGGGCGCCAGCCCCAGCATTTT,CASGTATGRQPQHF
TRBJ1-5,TRBV7-2,TRBD1,once,TGTGCCAGCAGCTACGCAATCGGACAGGGGGGCATTCAGCCCCAGCATTTT,CASSYAIGQGGIQPQHF
TRBJ1-2,TRBV10-2,NA,few,TGCGCCAGCAGTGAGTCAGCTTTCTATGGCTACACCTTC,CASSESAFYGYTF
TRBJ2-6,TRBV3-1/TRBV3-2,NA,NA,TGTGCCAGCAGCGCCCACGCTACCTCCTCTGGGGCCAACGTCCTGACTTTC,CASSAHATSSGANVLTF
TRBJ1-5,TRBV6-1,NA,NA,TGTGCCAGCAGTGAAGGGGGGGTTCAGCCCCAGCATTTT,CASSEGGVQPQHF